What follows are 20 T cell receptor beta chains derived from one specimen sequenced in a study of beta chain features in type 1 diabetes (dated by TCRdb to the late 2010s). Library preparation used the immunoSEQ multiplex PCR assay. All of the isolated RNA was reverse transcribed with the High Capacity cDNA Reverse Transcription Kit, so expressed TCRB transcripts were sequenced. TCRdb re-hosts the immuneACCESS table, in-frame sequences only. Its copies lack some clones; in the studies checked, an unresolved V gene accounts for under half of them, and the cause for the rest is not known. This sample comprises almost 350,000 clones, 6.5% to 10% of them detected only once. Jointly, the top ten make up less than 0.45% of the sample. Sequenced sample: central memory CD4+ T cells from blood. The receptors stem from a woman between 18 and 29 years old in good health.

V and J are TRBV11-2 and TRBJ2-7; no clear D gene. Between the trimmed V and J ends, which lost 2 bases and 5 bases, there was a span of 13 bases. The length of the CDR3 is 14 residues. Germline CDR1 is SGHAT and CDR2 is FQNNGV. In DNA, the CDR3 is TGTGCCAGCAGCTTACTTTACGGCCCCCACGAGCAGTACTTC. Translated: CASSLLYGPHEQYF.

This clone was observed once. The chain uses TRBV27 and TRBJ2-3; D call uncertain. Trimming took off 3 bases at V and 2 bases at J, with 9 bases between the two ends. The CDR3 is 14 amino acids. Germline CDR1 reads MNHEY; CDR2 reads SMNVEV (reference sequence). The CDR3 region has the DNA TGTGCCAGCAGTTTTAACTGGGACACAGATACGCAGTATTTT. Translation gives CASSFNWDTDTQYF.

This clone was seen a handful of times. The rearrangement links TRBV14 to TRBJ1-2; possible D gene TRBD1, 5 bases. V was clipped by 3 bases and J by 5 bases, with 7 bases between them. This CDR3 has 12 amino acids. The germline gives CDR1 SGHDN, CDR2 FVKESK. The CDR3 protein is CASSQSGYGYTF. In DNA, the CDR3 is TGTGCCAGCAGCCAGTCAGGGTATGGCTACACCTTC. The full variable domain, with the rest looked up from reference TRBV14 and TRBJ1-2, is EAGVTQFPSHSVIEKGQTVTLRCDPISGHDNLYWYRRVMGKEIKFLLHFVKESKQDESGMPNNRFLAERTGGTYSTLKVQPAELEDSGVYFCASSQSGYGYTFGSGTRLTVV.

This chain links TRBV5-1 with TRBJ1-5; D perhaps matches TRBD1 (5 bases). This CDR3 is built from 13 residues. CDR1 is SGHRS and CDR2 is YFSETQ in the germline V gene. Trimming removed 2 bases from V and 4 bases from J, with 7 bases in between. The CDR3 nucleotides are TGCGCCAGCAGCTTCGGGGGTAATCAGCCCCAGCATTTT. Encoded protein: CASSFGGNQPQHF.

This clone was recorded a few times. V is TRBV13 and J is TRBJ1-2; D ambiguous. The germline V gene has CDR1 PRHDT and CDR2 FYEKMQ (reference sequence). The CDR3 is 14 residues long. Trimming shortened V by 3 bases and J by 8 bases, and 16 bases separated the two germline ends. CDR3 nucleotides: TGTGCCAGCAGCTTTACTGGACGAGATAGGGGCTACACCTTC. It specifies CASSFTGRDRGYTF.

This clone appeared a few times. V gene TRBV7-6 combines with J gene TRBJ2-3; D might be TRBD2 (5 bases). CDR1 and CDR2 from the germline V gene are SGHVS and FNYEAQ. Trimming removed 5 bases from V and 9 bases from J, with 24 bases in between. The CDR3 length is 16 residues. In DNA, the CDR3 is TGTGCCAGCAGCCCCTTGACGGGGTTGGGCTATGGGACGCAGTATTTT. This codes for CASSPLTGLGYGTQYF.

The rearrangement joins TRBV2 to TRBJ2-2; 7 bases fit TRBD1. There are 14 residues in the CDR3. J gave up 0 bases and V 8 bases, and 3 bases lay outside the gene matches. Per the germline V gene, CDR1 is SNHLY and CDR2 is FYNNEI. CDR3 in DNA: TGTGCCAGCCAGGGACAGACGAACACCGGGGAGCTGTTTTTT. Encoded protein: CASQGQTNTGELFF.

The chain couples TRBV7-2 to TRBJ2-1; tentative D call: TRBD1 (5 bases). Germline-derived CDR1 and CDR2 are SGHTA and FQGNSA. The CDR3 contains 14 residues. The germline V and J ends were trimmed by 5 bases and 3 bases, with 11 bases remaining between them. This CDR3 is CASSPQGFYNEQFF. Here the CDR3 DNA reads TGTGCCAGCAGCCCCCAGGGATTCTACAATGAGCAGTTCTTC.

The table lists this clone with a few counts. The rearrangement uses TRBV29-1 and TRBJ2-7; TRBD2 matches 11 bases. CDR1 and CDR2 from the germline V gene are SQVTM and ANQGSEA. The CDR3 length is 14 residues. The V gene end was trimmed by 6 bases and the J gene end by 6 bases; junction bases not matched to a gene: 10. CDR3 coding DNA: TGCAGCGTCGCTACCACTAGCGGGAGAAGCGAGCAGTACTTC. It yields the protein CSVATTSGRSEQYF.

This clone has only a few counts. The chain links TRBV25-1 to TRBJ2-3; D may be TRBD2 (6 bases). The CDR3 totals 17 residues. V lost 1 base, J lost 4 bases, and 18 bases lay in between. Germline lookup yields CDR1 MGHDK and CDR2 SYGVNS. CDR3 loop: CASSEWLGGTRADTQYF. The CDR3 nucleotides read TGTGCCAGCAGTGAATGGTTAGGCGGGACCCGTGCAGATACGCAGTATTTT.

This chain connects TRBV4-3 to TRBJ2-3; D gene uncertain. The V and J ends lost 0 bases and 13 bases respectively, with 20 bases between them. The CDR3 runs 15 residues. The germline V gene encodes CDR1 LGHNA and CDR2 YSLEER. The CDR3 here is CASSQDRVSGRGKYF. The CDR3 bases are TGCGCCAGCAGCCAAGATAGGGTCTCCGGACGAGGAAAGTATTTT.

The J gene is TRBJ2-2, the V gene TRBV9, with 8 bases identical to TRBD2. Unmatched junction bases numbered 6, after V lost 0 bases and J lost 2 bases. The germline gives CDR1 SGDLS, CDR2 YYNGEE. This CDR3 spans 17 amino acids. The CDR3 coding sequence is TGTGCCAGCAGCGTAGGAGGTAGCGGGGCCAACACCGGGGAGCTGTTTTTT. Protein: CASSVGGSGANTGELFF.

There are a few counts of this clone. The chain employs TRBV29-1 and TRBJ2-3; 11 bases line up with TRBD2. Losses at the gene ends were 3 bases for V and 8 bases for J; bases not matched to a gene: 7. Germline V CDR1 and CDR2: SQVTM, ANQGSEA. The CDR3 contains 14 residues. This CDR3 reads CSVDGLAGGSTQYF. CDR3 sequence (DNA): TGCAGCGTTGACGGCCTAGCGGGAGGATCTACGCAGTATTTT.

This chain joins TRBV2 and TRBJ1-2, with D uncertain. This CDR3 has 12 amino acids. In germline, CDR1 is SNHLY, CDR2 FYNNEI. V was trimmed by 5 bases and J by 0 bases, leaving 4 bases between them. The CDR3 sequence is CASSTTNYGYTF. The CDR3, as DNA: TGTGCCAGCAGTACCACTAACTATGGCTACACCTTC.

The chain is built from TRBV6-5 and TRBJ2-3; D gene ambiguous. The CDR3 loop spans 10 amino acids. CDR1 and CDR2 (germline): MNHEY, SVGAGI. Trimming stripped 8 bases from V and 6 bases from J, with 6 bases between. In nucleotides, the CDR3 is TGTGCCAGCGGTCGGGATACGCAGTATTTT. Residues: CASGRDTQYF.

The chain combines TRBV6-6 with TRBJ2-3; 11 bases line up with TRBD2. The CDR3 contains 15 residues. CDR1 and CDR2 (germline): MNHNY, SVGAGI (reference sequence). J was trimmed by 4 bases and V by 7 bases; bases with no gene match: 7. In DNA, the CDR3 is TGTGCCAGCAAGACTAGCGGGGTGGGCCCAGATACGCAGTATTTT. Protein product: CASKTSGVGPDTQYF.

This chain's CDR3 is CASSSGTGNTEAFF. The DNA of the CDR3 is TGTGCCAGCAGCTCCGGGACGGGGAACACTGAAGCTTTCTTT. The chain carries TRBV7-3 and TRBJ1-1; the D gene is possibly TRBD1 (5 bases). Germline lookup yields CDR1 SGHTA and CDR2 FQGTGA. This CDR3 has 14 amino acids. The V end was cut by 4 bases, the J end by 1 base, with 10 bases between.

This clone was detected a few times. V is TRBV5-1 and J is TRBJ2-5, with 14 bases aligning to TRBD2. The CDR3 is 16 residues long. Germline values: CDR1 SGHRS, CDR2 YFSETQ. V lost 4 bases and J lost 5; bases outside the gene matches: 7. CDR3 in amino acids: CASSPGWTSGRETQYF. The CDR3 bases are TGCGCCAGCAGCCCGGGATGGACTAGCGGGAGGGAGACCCAGTACTTC.

This clone has ten or more counts. V and J are TRBV2 and TRBJ2-1, with 11 nucleotides matching TRBD2. The germline V gene has CDR1 SNHLY and CDR2 FYNNEI. Trimming took 6 bases from V and 13 from J; bases not matched to a gene: 8. This CDR3 is 13 amino acids long. DNA of the CDR3: TGTGCCAGCAGCGATAGCGGGAGGGCCGCTCAGTTCTTC. This sequence encodes CASSDSGRAAQFF. Full variable domain (rest looked up from reference TRBV2 and TRBJ2-1): EPEVTQTPSHQVTQMGQEVILRCVPISNHLYFYWYRQILGQKVEFLVSFYNNEISEKSEIFDDQFSVERPDGSNFTLKIRSTKLEDSAMYFCASSDSGRAAQFFGPGTRLTVL.

This clone was counted many times. The chain has TRBV28 and TRBJ2-7; 8 bases map to TRBD2. The CDR3 covers 12 residues. Looked up from germline, CDR1 is MDHEN and CDR2 is SYDVKM. V dropped 5 bases and J dropped 7; count of bases not matched to a gene: 4. The CDR3 reads CASSGTRDEQYF. The CDR3 DNA reads as TGTGCCAGCAGTGGGACTAGAGATGAGCAGTACTTC.